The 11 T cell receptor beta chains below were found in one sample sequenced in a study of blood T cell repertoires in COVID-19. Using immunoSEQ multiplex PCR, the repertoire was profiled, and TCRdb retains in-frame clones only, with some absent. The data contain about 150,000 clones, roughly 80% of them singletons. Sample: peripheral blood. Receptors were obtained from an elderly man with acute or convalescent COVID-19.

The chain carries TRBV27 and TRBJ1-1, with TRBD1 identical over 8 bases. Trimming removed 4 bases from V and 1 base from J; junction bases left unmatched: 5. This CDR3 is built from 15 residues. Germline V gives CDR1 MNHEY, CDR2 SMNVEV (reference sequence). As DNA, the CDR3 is TGTGCCAGCAGTTCTCGGACAGGGAAGAACACTGAAGCTTTCTTT. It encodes CASSSRTGKNTEAFF.

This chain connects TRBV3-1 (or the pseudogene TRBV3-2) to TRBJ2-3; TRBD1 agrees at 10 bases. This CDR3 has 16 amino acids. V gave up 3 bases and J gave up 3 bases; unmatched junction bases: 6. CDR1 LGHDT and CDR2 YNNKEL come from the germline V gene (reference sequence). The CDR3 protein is CASSQEGQGLTDTQYF. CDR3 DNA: TGTGCCAGCAGCCAGGAGGGACAGGGGTTGACAGATACGCAGTATTTT.

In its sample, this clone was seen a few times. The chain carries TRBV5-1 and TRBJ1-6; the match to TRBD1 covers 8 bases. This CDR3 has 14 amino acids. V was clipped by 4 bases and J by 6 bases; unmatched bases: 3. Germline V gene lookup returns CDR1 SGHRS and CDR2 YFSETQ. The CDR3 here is CASSAGQGNSPLHF. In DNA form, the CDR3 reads TGCGCCAGCAGCGCTGGACAGGGTAATTCACCCCTCCACTTT.

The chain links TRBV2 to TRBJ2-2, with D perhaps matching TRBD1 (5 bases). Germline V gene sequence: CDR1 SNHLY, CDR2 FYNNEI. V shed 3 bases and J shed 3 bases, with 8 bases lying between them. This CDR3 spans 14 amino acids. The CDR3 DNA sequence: TGTGCCAGCAGTGATGCAGGGTACACCGGGGAGCTGTTTTTT. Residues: CASSDAGYTGELFF.

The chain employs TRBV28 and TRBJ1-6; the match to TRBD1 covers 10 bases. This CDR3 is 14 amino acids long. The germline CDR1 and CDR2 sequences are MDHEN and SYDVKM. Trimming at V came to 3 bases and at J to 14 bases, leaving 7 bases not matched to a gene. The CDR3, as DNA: TGTGCCAGCAGTTTCGACAGGGGGCTCCAGTCCCTCCACTTT. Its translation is CASSFDRGLQSLHF.

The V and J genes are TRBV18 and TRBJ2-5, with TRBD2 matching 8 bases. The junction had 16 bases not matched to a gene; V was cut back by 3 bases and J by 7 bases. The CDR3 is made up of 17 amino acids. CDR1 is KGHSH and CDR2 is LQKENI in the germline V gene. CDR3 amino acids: CASSPGAGGGSGRTQYF. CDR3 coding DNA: TGTGCCAGCTCACCGGGGGCAGGCGGGGGGTCCGGGAGGACCCAGTACTTC.

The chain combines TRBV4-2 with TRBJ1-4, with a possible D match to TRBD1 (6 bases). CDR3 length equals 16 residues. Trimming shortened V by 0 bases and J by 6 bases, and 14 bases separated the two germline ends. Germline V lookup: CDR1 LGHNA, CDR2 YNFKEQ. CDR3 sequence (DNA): TGTGCCAGCAGCCAAGATAGGGGCCAGGGGTATGAAAAACTGTTTTTT. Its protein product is CASSQDRGQGYEKLFF.

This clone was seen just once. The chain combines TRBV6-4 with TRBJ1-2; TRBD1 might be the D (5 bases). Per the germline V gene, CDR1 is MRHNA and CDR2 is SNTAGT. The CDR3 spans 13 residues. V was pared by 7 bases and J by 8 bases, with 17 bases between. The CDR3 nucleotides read TGTGCCAGCACCATATCCCCAGGGAAGGGCTACACCTTC. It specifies CASTISPGKGYTF.

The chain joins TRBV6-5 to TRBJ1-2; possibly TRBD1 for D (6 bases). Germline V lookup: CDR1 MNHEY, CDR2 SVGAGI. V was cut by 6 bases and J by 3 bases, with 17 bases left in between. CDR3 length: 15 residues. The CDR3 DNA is TGTGCCAGCAGAGAGGTCGGGGGGGCGGACTATGGCTACACCTTC. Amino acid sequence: CASREVGGADYGYTF.

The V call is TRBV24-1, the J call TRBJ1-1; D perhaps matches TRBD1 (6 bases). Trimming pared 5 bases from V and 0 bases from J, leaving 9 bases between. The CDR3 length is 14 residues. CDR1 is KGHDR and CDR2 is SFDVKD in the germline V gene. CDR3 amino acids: CATSAPGVNTEAFF. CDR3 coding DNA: TGTGCCACCAGTGCTCCAGGGGTGAACACTGAAGCTTTCTTT.

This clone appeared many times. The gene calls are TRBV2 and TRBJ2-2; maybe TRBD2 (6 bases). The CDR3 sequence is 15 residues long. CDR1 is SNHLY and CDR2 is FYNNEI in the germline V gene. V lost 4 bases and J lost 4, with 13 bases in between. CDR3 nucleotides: TGTGCCAGCAGTGGGGCCGGGGGTCCCACCGGGGAGCTGTTTTTT. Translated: CASSGAGGPTGELFF. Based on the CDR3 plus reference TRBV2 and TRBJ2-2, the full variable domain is EPEVTQTPSHQVTQMGQEVILRCVPISNHLYFYWYRQILGQKVEFLVSFYNNEISEKSEIFDDQFSVERPDGSNFTLKIRSTKLEDSAMYFCASSGAGGPTGELFFGEGSRLTVL.